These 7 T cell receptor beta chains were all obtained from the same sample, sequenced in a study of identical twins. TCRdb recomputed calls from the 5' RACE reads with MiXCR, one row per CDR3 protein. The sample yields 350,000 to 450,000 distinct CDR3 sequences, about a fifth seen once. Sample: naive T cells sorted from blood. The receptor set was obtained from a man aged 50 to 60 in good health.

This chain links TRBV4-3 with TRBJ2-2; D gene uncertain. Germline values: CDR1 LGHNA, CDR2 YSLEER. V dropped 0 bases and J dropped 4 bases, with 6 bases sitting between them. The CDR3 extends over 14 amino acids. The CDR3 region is CASSQELPTGELFF. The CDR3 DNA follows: TGCGCCAGCAGCCAAGAGCTGCCCACCGGGGAGCTGTTTTTT.

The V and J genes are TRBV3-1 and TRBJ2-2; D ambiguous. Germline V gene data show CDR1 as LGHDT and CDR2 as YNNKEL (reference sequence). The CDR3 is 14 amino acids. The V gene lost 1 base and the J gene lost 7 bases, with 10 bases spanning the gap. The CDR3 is CASSQGPAGGELFF. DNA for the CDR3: TGTGCCAGCAGCCAAGGCCCTGCTGGCGGGGAGCTGTTTTTT.

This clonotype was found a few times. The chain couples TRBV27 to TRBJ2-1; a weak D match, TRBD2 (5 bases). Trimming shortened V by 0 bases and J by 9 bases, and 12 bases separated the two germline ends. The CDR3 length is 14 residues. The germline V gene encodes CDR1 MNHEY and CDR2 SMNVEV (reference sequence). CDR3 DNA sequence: TGTGCCAGCAGTTTATCAACTAGTCCCACTGAGCAGTTCTTC. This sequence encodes CASSLSTSPTEQFF.

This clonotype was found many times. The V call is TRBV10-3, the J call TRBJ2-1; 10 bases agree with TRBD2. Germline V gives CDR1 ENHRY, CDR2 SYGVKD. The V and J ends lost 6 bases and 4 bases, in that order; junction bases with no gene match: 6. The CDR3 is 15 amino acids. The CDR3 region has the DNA TGTGCCATCAGCCAACTAGCGGGACCTTACAATGAGCAGTTCTTC. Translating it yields CAISQLAGPYNEQFF.

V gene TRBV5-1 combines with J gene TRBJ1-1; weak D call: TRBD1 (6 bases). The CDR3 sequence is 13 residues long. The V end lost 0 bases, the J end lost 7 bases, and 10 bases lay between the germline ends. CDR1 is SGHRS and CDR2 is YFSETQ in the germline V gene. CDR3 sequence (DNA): TGCGCCAGCAGCTTGGCAGGGGCGGATGAAGCTTTCTTT. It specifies CASSLAGADEAFF.

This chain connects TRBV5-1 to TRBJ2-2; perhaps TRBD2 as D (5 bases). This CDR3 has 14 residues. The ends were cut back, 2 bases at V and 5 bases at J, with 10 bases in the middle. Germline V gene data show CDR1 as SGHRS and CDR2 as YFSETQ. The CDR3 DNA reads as TGCGCCAGCAGCTTATTTACGGGAACCGGGGAGCTGTTTTTT. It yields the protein CASSLFTGTGELFF. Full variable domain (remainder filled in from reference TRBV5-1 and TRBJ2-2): KAGVTQTPRYLIKTRGQQVTLSCSPISGHRSVSWYQQTPGQGLQFLFEYFSETQRNKGNFPGRFSGRQFSNSRSEMNVSTLELGDSALYLCASSLFTGTGELFFGEGSRLTVL.

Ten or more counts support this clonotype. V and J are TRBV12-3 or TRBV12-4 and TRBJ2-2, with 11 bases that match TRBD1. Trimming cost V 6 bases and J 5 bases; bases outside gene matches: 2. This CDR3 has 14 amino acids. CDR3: CASRGTGGTGELFF. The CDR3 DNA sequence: TGTGCCAGCAGGGGGACAGGGGGAACCGGGGAGCTGTTTTTT.